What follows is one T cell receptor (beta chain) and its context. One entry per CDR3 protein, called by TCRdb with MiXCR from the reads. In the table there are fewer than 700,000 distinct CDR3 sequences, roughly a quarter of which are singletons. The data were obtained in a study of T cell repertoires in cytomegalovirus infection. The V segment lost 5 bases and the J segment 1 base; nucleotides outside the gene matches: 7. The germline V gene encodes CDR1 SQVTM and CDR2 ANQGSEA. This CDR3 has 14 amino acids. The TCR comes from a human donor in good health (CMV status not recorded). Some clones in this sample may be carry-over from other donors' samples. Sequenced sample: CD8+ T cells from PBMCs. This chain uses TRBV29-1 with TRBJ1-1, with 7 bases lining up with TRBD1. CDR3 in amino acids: CSVLDRESNTEAFF. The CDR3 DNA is TGCAGCGTTCTAGACAGGGAATCGAACACTGAAGCTTTCTTT.